This T cell receptor beta chain was sequenced during a study of shared clonotypes between healthy human individuals. J lost 8 bases, V lost 5 bases, and 9 bases had no gene match. Germline CDR1 is MNHEY and CDR2 is SMNVEV (reference sequence). The CDR3 is 14 amino acids. Generated by immunoSEQ multiplex PCR, the TCRdb table keeps only in-frame clones and is missing some. The table has about 670,000 clones, 72% seen once. A few counts support this clone. This TCR came from a woman between 25 and 40 years old in good health. The chain uses TRBV27 and TRBJ1-2, with TRBD1 matching over 9 bases. The sequencing sample was made of memory CD4+ T cells sorted from blood. The subset is: CD45RA-negative fraction. CDR3 sequence reads: CASSPGTGMYGYTF. The CDR3 DNA reads as TGTGCCAGCAGTCCCGGGACAGGGATGTACGGCTACACCTTC.